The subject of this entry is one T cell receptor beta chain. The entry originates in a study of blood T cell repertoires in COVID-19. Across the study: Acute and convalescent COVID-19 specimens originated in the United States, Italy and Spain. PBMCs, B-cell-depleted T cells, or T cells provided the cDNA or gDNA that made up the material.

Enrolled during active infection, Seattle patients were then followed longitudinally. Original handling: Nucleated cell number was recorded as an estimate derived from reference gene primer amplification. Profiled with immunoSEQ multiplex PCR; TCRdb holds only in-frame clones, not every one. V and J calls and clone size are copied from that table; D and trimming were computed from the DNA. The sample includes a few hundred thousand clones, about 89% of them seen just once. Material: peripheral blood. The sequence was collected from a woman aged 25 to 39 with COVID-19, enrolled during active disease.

DNA for the CDR3: TGTGCCAGCAGTGAGGGGAGGGGAGGGTACAATGAGCAGTTCTTC. Amino acid sequence: CASSEGRGGYNEQFF. The V gene is TRBV2, the J gene TRBJ2-1, with 7 bases identical to TRBD2. This CDR3 is built from 15 residues. V gave up 3 bases and J gave up 4 bases; unmatched junction bases: 6. Germline CDR1 is SNHLY and CDR2 is FYNNEI.